This T cell receptor beta chain was observed in a study of blood T cells in healthy people across ages. Together with a sample-barcoded 5' primer, a J-beta primer mix was included in a second PCR lasting about 7 to 11 cycles. Every individual sample yielded 2.5 million or more paired-end reads (each containing CDR3). Each CDR3 protein is one row after TCRdb ran MiXCR on the 5' RACE reads. The sample gives about 830,000 distinct CDR3 sequences, 62% of which show up once; about a quarter is in the top ten. Study-wide results and caveats: TCR beta diversity tracked closely with naive T cell percentage.

As to this clonotype: Its antigen remains unidentified.

The clonotype was recovered from a man aged 30 to 39 in good health. Specimen: blood.

For the CDR3, the DNA is TGTGCCAGCAGCCGCGATTTGTTGGAGACCCAGTACTTC. Its translation is CASSRDLLETQYF. The gene calls are TRBV4-2 and TRBJ2-4; D call uncertain. The tail of the sequence fits TRBJ2-5 better, so the J call may be wrong. From germline, CDR1 is LGHNA and CDR2 YNFKEQ. This CDR3 spans 13 amino acids.